This T cell receptor (beta chain) was documented in a study of blood T cell repertoires in COVID-19. Overall study context: The United States, Italy and Spain were the sources of the acute and convalescent COVID-19 samples.

Germline V gives CDR1 KGHSH, CDR2 LQKENI. V shed 6 bases and J 0 bases; nucleotides not matched to a gene: 9. The length of the CDR3 is 16 residues. Participant age was roughly 18 to 89 years, and participants resided in fewer than 30 US areas. Allocation to cohorts depended on clinical history reported by the participants. Here immunoSEQ multiplex PCR was the method, and the copy in TCRdb shows in-frame clones only, minus some. The sample carries some 200,000 clones, roughly 80% recorded once. The receptor was isolated from a woman aged 60-75 years with acute COVID-19. Material: PBMCs or T cells enriched from blood (not recorded which). This sequence joins TRBV18 and TRBJ1-1; 8 bases align to TRBD1. The CDR3 spells CASSYSKTGVNTEAFF. As DNA, the CDR3 is TGTGCCAGCTCGTACTCAAAGACAGGGGTGAACACTGAAGCTTTCTTT. Complete variable domain (other parts from reference TRBV18 and TRBJ1-1): NAGVMQNPRHLVRRRGQEARLRCSPMKGHSHVYWYRQLPEEGLKFMVYLQKENIIDESGMPKERFSAEFPKEGPSILRIQQVVRGDSAAYFCASSYSKTGVNTEAFFGQGTRLTVV.